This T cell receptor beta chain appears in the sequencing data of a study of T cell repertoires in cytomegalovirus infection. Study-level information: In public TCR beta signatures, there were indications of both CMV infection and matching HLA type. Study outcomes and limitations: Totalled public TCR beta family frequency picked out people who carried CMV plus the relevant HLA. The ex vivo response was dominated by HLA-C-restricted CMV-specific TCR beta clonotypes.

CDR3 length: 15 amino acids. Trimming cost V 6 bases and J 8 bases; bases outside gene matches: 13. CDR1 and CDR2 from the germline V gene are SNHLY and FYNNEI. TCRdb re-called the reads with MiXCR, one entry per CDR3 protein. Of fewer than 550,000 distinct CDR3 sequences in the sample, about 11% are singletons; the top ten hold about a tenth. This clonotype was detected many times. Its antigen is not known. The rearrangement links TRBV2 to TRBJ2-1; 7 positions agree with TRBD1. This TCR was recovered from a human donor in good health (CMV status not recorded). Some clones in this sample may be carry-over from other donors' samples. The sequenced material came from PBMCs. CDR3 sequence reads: CASSRGQVRGDEQFF. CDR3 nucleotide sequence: TGTGCCAGCAGCCGCGGACAGGTCCGAGGGGATGAGCAGTTCTTC.